This TCR beta chain was recovered during a study of cytomegalovirus exposure and HLA in healthy donors. CDR1 SSHAT and CDR2 FNYEAQ come from the germline V gene (reference sequence). CDR3 length: 19 residues. Broader study findings: TCR beta chains numbering approximately 150 were designated cytomegalovirus-associated.

From the 120-subject validation cohort, which was separate from the roughly 710-subject first cohort, the donors were drawn. Sequencing was performed with immunoSEQ multiplex PCR; in TCRdb, only in-frame clones are kept and a portion is missing. The profile shows about 120,000 clones, around 88% of them singletons. Points on this clone: Its specificity is not known. One end of the junction is discordant with germline, which a read error may explain.

V gene TRBV7-7 combines with J gene TRBJ1-5, with a weak D call TRBD1 (6 bases). This receptor was obtained from a man between 18 and 29 years old in good health and CMV-seronegative. Sequencing was carried out using PBMCs. The DNA of the CDR3 is TGTGCTAGCAGCCGATGCGCGGACAGCGCTGGGGATAGCAATCAGCCCCAGCATTTT. It codes for CASSRCADSAGDSNQPQHF. Using reference TRBV7-7 and TRBJ1-5 for the parts outside the CDR3, the full variable domain is GAGVSQSPRYKVTKRGQDVTLRCDPISSHATLYWYQQALGQGPEFLTYFNYEAQPDKSGLPSDRFSAERPEGSISTLTIQRTEQRDSAMYRCASSRCADSAGDSNQPQHFGDGTRLSIL.